This entry describes one T cell receptor (beta chain). The data originate from a study of PD-1 and CTLA-4 blockade in melanoma. TCRdb keeps only in-frame clones here, not all; method: immunoSEQ multiplex PCR. The sample has 15,000 to 20,000 clones, 60% to 75% seen once. Looked up from germline, CDR1 is MRHNA and CDR2 is SNTAGT. This CDR3 has 15 residues. Between the trimmed V and J ends, which lost 5 bases and 0 bases, there was a span of 13 bases. The TCR originated in a human donor with melanoma. The specimen comprised CD8+ T cells from peripheral blood, sampled before anti-PD-1 treatment. The V and J genes are TRBV6-4 and TRBJ1-2, with D possibly matching TRBD1 (6 bases). CDR3 nucleotide sequence: TGTGCCAGCAGTCCTACAGGGAAAGCTAACTATGGCTACACCTTC. It encodes CASSPTGKANYGYTF.